One T cell receptor beta chain is described in this entry. Its antigen is unknown. The data are from a study of a mutant IDH1 vaccine in newly diagnosed glioma. Background on the study: Vaccination of patients was performed eight times, in weeks 1, 3, 5, 7, 11, 15, 19 and 23. Investigators started vaccination 4-6 weeks after radiotherapy alone, or with temozolomide cycles. Most had both radiotherapy and temozolomide beforehand; others had only one.

Study-wide points: Pseudoprogression looked unconnected to shifts in top peripheral T cell clonotypes.

Method: immunoSEQ multiplex PCR; TCRdb's copy keeps in-frame clones and lacks some. The data show roughly 70,000 clones, approximately 84% seen once. The time point was: week 11, during vaccination. In every dose of vaccine, 300 ug of mutant IDH1 20-mer peptide was given alongside topical imiquimod. J was trimmed by 0 bases and V by 0 bases; bases with no gene match: 2. The CDR3 has 16 residues. CDR1 is SGDLS, CDR2 YYNGEE, per germline. This clonotype was sampled from a woman aged 50 to 65 with glioma. The source was PBMCs, collected from a glioma patient whose treatment included an IDH1 peptide vaccine. The chain recombines TRBV9 with TRBJ1-3; 8 nucleotides line up with TRBD1. The CDR3 DNA is TGTGCCAGCAGCGTAGTAGGACAGGGCTCTGGAAACACCATATATTTT. It is translated as CASSVVGQGSGNTIYF.